This is a list of T cell receptor beta chains from one sample in a study of beta chain features in type 1 diabetes. Method: immunoSEQ multiplex PCR; TCRdb's copy keeps in-frame clones and lacks some. Of 300,000 to 350,000 clones in the sample, 13% were seen once. The sample consisted of naive CD4+ T cells from blood. These receptor sequences come from a woman younger than 35 with type 1 diabetes. CDR3s include the opening cysteine and the closing phenylalanine or tryptophan. The D gene is left open where the match is weak. Where a row states a size, it is once, few, many or the class of an expanded clone; other rows omit it.

TRBD1	TRBV29-1	.	TRBJ1-1	CSVEGTQGAHTEAFF	TGCAGCGTTGAAGGGACCCAGGGGGCCCACACTGAAGCTTTCTTT
TRBD2	TRBV4-2	few	TRBJ2-5	CASSRAGGLAEETQYF	TGTGCCAGCAGCCGAGCCGGGGGACTAGCGGAAGAGACCCAGTACTTC
.	TRBV29-1	few	TRBJ2-1	CSVERGGGSYNEQFF	TGCAGCGTTGAAAGAGGAGGTGGTTCCTACAATGAGCAGTTCTTC
TRBD2	TRBV5-1	.	TRBJ2-7	CASSLRTSGSLDEQYF	TGCGCCAGCAGCTTAAGGACTAGCGGGAGTTTGGACGAGCAGTACTTC
.	TRBV7-2	.	TRBJ2-5	CASSLMGPAIQETQYF	TGTGCCAGCAGCTTAATGGGCCCCGCCATACAAGAGACCCAGTACTTC
.	TRBV5-6	few	TRBJ2-5	CASSQTLGAETQYF	TGTGCCAGCAGTCAGACCCTCGGAGCAGAGACCCAGTACTTC
TRBD2	TRBV7-9	.	TRBJ2-5	CASSLGRTSAETQYF	TGTGCCAGCAGCTTAGGGAGGACTAGCGCAGAGACCCAGTACTTC
.	TRBV7-2	few	TRBJ2-5	CASSLAPVETQYF	TGTGCCAGCAGCTTAGCCCCAGTGGAGACCCAGTACTTC
TRBD2	TRBV2	.	TRBJ2-5	CASSGAGGVETQYF	TGTGCCAGCAGTGGAGCGGGAGGAGTGGAGACCCAGTACTTC
.	TRBV18	.	TRBJ1-3	CASSPSATGSGNTIYF	TGTGCCAGCTCACCCTCGGCGACAGGCTCTGGAAACACCATATATTTT
.	TRBV9	.	TRBJ2-7	CASSVDPGTGTEQYF	TGTGCCAGCAGCGTAGATCCGGGAACAGGGACCGAGCAGTACTTC
.	TRBV4-3	.	TRBJ1-1	CASSQGTYTEAFF	TGCGCCAGCAGCCAAGGAACTTACACTGAAGCTTTCTTT
TRBD2	TRBV30	.	TRBJ2-2	CAWSVGGANTGELFF	TGTGCCTGGAGTGTTGGGGGGGCGAACACCGGGGAGCTGTTTTTT
TRBD2	TRBV4-2	.	TRBJ2-2	CASSQDYGGGVGTGELFF	TGTGCCAGCAGCCAAGATTATGGCGGGGGAGTAGGTACCGGGGAGCTGTTTTTT
TRBD1	TRBV6-5	few	TRBJ1-1	CASSGGQGARRAFF	TGTGCCAGCAGTGGTGGTCAGGGGGCGCGTCGAGCTTTCTTT
TRBD2	TRBV18	few	TRBJ2-1	CASSLGLAGVYNEQFF	TGTGCCAGCTCCCTCGGACTAGCGGGAGTCTACAATGAGCAGTTCTTC
TRBD1	TRBV10-3	few	TRBJ2-5	CAIREQGAGETQYF	TGTGCCATCAGAGAGCAGGGGGCCGGAGAGACCCAGTACTTC
.	TRBV28	few	TRBJ2-4	CASSPGDLAKNIQYF	TGTGCCAGCAGTCCGGGGGATCTAGCCAAAAACATTCAGTACTTC
.	TRBV30	few	TRBJ1-1	CAWRYTGSEAFF	TGTGCCTGGAGATATACAGGATCTGAAGCTTTCTTT
TRBD2	TRBV27	few	TRBJ2-2	CASSRLAGRGGELFF	TGTGCCAGCAGCAGACTAGCGGGTCGGGGCGGGGAGCTGTTTTTT
.	TRBV7-2	.	TRBJ2-5	CASSLASTGKETQYF	TGTGCCAGCAGCTTAGCCTCCACAGGGAAAGAGACCCAGTACTTC
TRBD1	TRBV5-1	few	TRBJ2-5	CASSLGGQGAGETQYF	TGCGCCAGCAGCTTGGGAGGACAGGGGGCCGGCGAGACCCAGTACTTC
TRBD1	TRBV18	.	TRBJ1-5	CASSPPFAGGGQPQHF	TGTGCCAGCTCACCACCCTTCGCAGGGGGCGGGCAGCCCCAGCATTTT
TRBD2	TRBV5-4	few	TRBJ2-5	CASSLDASGSRETQYF	TGTGCCAGCAGCTTGGACGCTAGCGGGAGCCGGGAGACCCAGTACTTC
.	TRBV7-7	.	TRBJ2-2	CASSLGGGANTGELFF	TGTGCCAGCAGCTTAGGCGGCGGGGCGAACACCGGGGAGCTGTTTTTT
.	TRBV25-1	.	TRBJ2-3	CASTTPSADTQYF	TGTGCCAGCACAACCCCTAGCGCAGATACGCAGTATTTT
.	TRBV9	.	TRBJ2-5	CASSVVGEDWETQYF	TGTGCCAGCAGCGTAGTGGGAGAGGATTGGGAGACCCAGTACTTC
TRBD2	TRBV6-5	few	TRBJ2-1	CASKRLAGFYNEQFF	TGTGCCAGCAAGCGACTAGCGGGGTTCTACAATGAGCAGTTCTTC
.	TRBV29-1	few	TRBJ1-1	CSVAVGGTEAFF	TGCAGCGTCGCGGTTGGCGGCACTGAAGCTTTCTTT
TRBD2	TRBV29-1	.	TRBJ2-4	CSVAWEGLAKNIQYF	TGCAGCGTTGCGTGGGAGGGCCTAGCCAAAAACATTCAGTACTTC
.	TRBV7-2	few	TRBJ2-5	CASSLGQAFKETQYF	TGTGCCAGCAGCTTAGGTCAGGCATTCAAAGAGACCCAGTACTTC
.	TRBV7-3	few	TRBJ2-5	CASSLVGGTQYF	TGTGCCAGCAGCTTAGTCGGAGGGACCCAGTACTTC
.	TRBV7-2	.	TRBJ2-5	CASSANRVHETQYF	TGTGCCAGCAGCGCAAACAGGGTCCACGAGACCCAGTACTTC
.	TRBV19	few	TRBJ2-2	CASTRHKNTGELFF	TGTGCCAGTACCCGACACAAGAACACCGGGGAGCTGTTTTTT
.	TRBV2	.	TRBJ1-1	CASSAQGWGNTEAFF	TGTGCCAGCAGTGCTCAGGGGTGGGGGAACACTGAAGCTTTCTTT
.	TRBV30	few	TRBJ1-1	CAWSITGQGAFF	TGTGCCTGGAGTATTACGGGGCAGGGGGCTTTCTTT
TRBD1	TRBV5-1	.	TRBJ1-1	CASSLGILGQRNTEAFF	TGCGCCAGCAGCTTGGGTATTTTGGGACAGCGTAACACTGAAGCTTTCTTT
.	TRBV11-2	.	TRBJ2-4	CASSLGVGTGAPREYF	.
.	TRBV7-8	few	TRBJ2-5	CASSPDRQSRETQYF	TGTGCCAGCAGCCCCGACCGACAGTCGCGGGAGACCCAGTACTTC
.	TRBV7-9	few	TRBJ1-2	CASSREPNGYTF	TGTGCCAGCAGCAGAGAACCTAATGGCTACACCTTC
.	TRBV15	few	TRBJ1-2	CATSRDRGDYGYTF	TGTGCCACCAGCAGAGACAGGGGAGACTATGGCTACACCTTC
.	TRBV7-2	few	TRBJ2-3	CASSGTIPLTDTQYF	TGTGCCAGCTCAGGGACAATCCCACTCACAGATACGCAGTATTTT